Following are 20 T cell receptor beta chains from one sample sequenced in a study of blood T cell repertoires in COVID-19 (dated by TCRdb to the early 2020s). The library was generated by the immunoSEQ multiplex PCR assay. What TCRdb holds here is the immuneACCESS table cut down to in-frame rearrangements. Part of the clones is not present; checked against another copy, under half of the missing clones reflect an unresolved V gene, and the others are unexplained. The sample table shows more than 110,000 clones, and 70% to 80% are seen once. Of the sample, approximately 9% is held by the ten largest clones. The sample was peripheral blood. The receptors were sampled from a woman aged 45-65 years with active or convalescent COVID-19.

This clone has only one observation. The gene calls are TRBV19 and TRBJ1-5; 10 nucleotides line up with TRBD1. Germline values: CDR1 LNHDA, CDR2 SQIVND (reference sequence). This CDR3 has 15 residues. After removal of 6 bases from V and 5 bases from J, the junction contained 7 bases not matched to a gene. For the CDR3, the DNA is TGTGCCAGTAGGACCGACAGGGGGCACGATCAGCCCCAGCATTTT. Translating gives CASRTDRGHDQPQHF.

The chain links TRBV3-1 (or the pseudogene TRBV3-2) to TRBJ2-2, with D possibly TRBD1 on 5 matching bases. This CDR3 region has 18 residues. V was shortened by 0 bases and J by 5 bases, with 19 bases between the two germline ends. Germline CDR1 reads LGHDT; CDR2 reads YNNKEL (reference sequence). The CDR3 is CASSQEGNDQGLTGELFF. The CDR3 DNA follows: TGTGCCAGCAGCCAAGAGGGGAATGATCAGGGCCTGACCGGGGAGCTGTTTTTT.

The chain joins TRBV3-1 (or the pseudogene TRBV3-2) to TRBJ1-4; a possible D gene is TRBD1 (5 bases). V lost 0 bases, J lost 7 bases, and 15 bases lay in between. This CDR3 has 16 residues. CDR1 LGHDT and CDR2 YNNKEL come from the germline V gene (reference sequence). The CDR3 protein is CASSQDNGQGREKLFF. The CDR3 DNA sequence: TGTGCCAGCAGCCAAGATAATGGGCAGGGTCGTGAAAAACTGTTTTTT.

V and J are TRBV11-2 and TRBJ1-4; 12 bases align to TRBD1. Germline CDR1 SGHAT, CDR2 FQNNGV. The CDR3 contains 18 residues. V trimming: 5 bases; J trimming: 0 bases; junction bases outside the gene matches: 7. The DNA of the CDR3 is TGTGCCAGCAGCACTGGGACAGGGGGCAGTCCAACTAATGAAAAACTGTTTTTT. It is translated as CASSTGTGGSPTNEKLFF.

This clone was seen once. The rearrangement links TRBV7-6 to TRBJ1-1; tentatively, D is TRBD1 (5 bases). Per the germline V gene, CDR1 is SGHVS and CDR2 is FNYEAQ. Trimming removed 2 bases at V and 1 base at J, with 11 bases between. This CDR3 contains 15 residues. The CDR3 spells CASSLSGQGNTEAFF. CDR3 nucleotide sequence: TGTGCCAGCAGCTTATCTGGGCAGGGGAACACTGAAGCTTTCTTT.

This rearrangement joins TRBV12-3 or TRBV12-4 to TRBJ1-1, with D possibly being TRBD1 (6 bases). V dropped 6 bases and J dropped 1 base, with 9 bases sitting between them. This CDR3 has 13 amino acids. The chain's CDR3 is CASSQTGNTEAFF. The CDR3 DNA reads as TGTGCCAGCAGCCAGACAGGGAACACTGAAGCTTTCTTT.

This clone was detected a few times. The V call is TRBV5-1, the J call TRBJ1-1, with TRBD1 matching over 10 bases. The CDR3 covers 15 residues. V was pared by 5 bases and J by 6 bases, with 10 bases of the junction left unmatched. The germline V gene has CDR1 SGHRS and CDR2 YFSETQ. The CDR3 reads CASRTGGRHSAEAFF. The CDR3 DNA reads as TGCGCCAGCAGGACAGGGGGCAGGCACAGCGCTGAAGCTTTCTTT. The full variable domain, completed using reference TRBV5-1 and TRBJ1-1, is KAGVTQTPRYLIKTRGQQVTLSCSPISGHRSVSWYQQTPGQGLQFLFEYFSETQRNKGNFPGRFSGRQFSNSRSEMNVSTLELGDSALYLCASRTGGRHSAEAFFGQGTRLTVV.

The chain is built from TRBV12-3 or TRBV12-4 and TRBJ1-2, with D perhaps TRBD1 (5 bases). The CDR3 length is 13 residues. The germline V and J ends were trimmed by 6 bases and 0 bases, with 8 bases remaining between them. Written as DNA, the CDR3 is TGTGCCAGCAGCTTGACAGCTAACTATGGCTACACCTTC. Its protein is CASSLTANYGYTF.

V gene TRBV7-2 combines with J gene TRBJ1-2; D is uncertain. The V gene lost 4 bases and the J gene lost 6 bases, with 15 bases spanning the gap. This CDR3 has 14 amino acids. Per germline, CDR1 SGHTA and CDR2 FQGNSA. The CDR3 is CASSSMEGTHGYTF. DNA for the CDR3: TGTGCCAGCAGCTCAATGGAGGGTACCCATGGCTACACCTTC.

In the case of this clone: Other DNA variants within this sample encode the same CDR3. The chain carries TRBV28 and TRBJ1-1; D may be TRBD1 (6 bases). The CDR3 runs 14 residues. Trimming stripped 3 bases from V and 0 bases from J, with 8 bases between. CDR1 and CDR2 from the germline V gene are MDHEN and SYDVKM. CDR3 amino acids: CASSFGTLNTEAFF. The DNA for the CDR3 is TGTGCCAGCAGTTTTGGGACACTGAACACTGAAGCTTTCTTT.

This chain links TRBV18 with TRBJ1-4; 11 nucleotides agree with TRBD1. The CDR3 has 17 residues. Germline V gene data show CDR1 as KGHSH and CDR2 as LQKENI. The V and J ends lost 4 bases and 10 bases, in that order; junction bases with no gene match: 14. CDR3 nucleotides: TGTGCCAGCTCACTCGGTGGGCTAGGACAGGGGGCCGTAAAACTGTTTTTT. Protein: CASSLGGLGQGAVKLFF. Looking up the rest from reference TRBV18 and TRBJ1-4 gives the full variable domain: NAGVMQNPRHLVRRRGQEARLRCSPMKGHSHVYWYRQLPEEGLKFMVYLQKENIIDESGMPKERFSAEFPKEGPSILRIQQVVRGDSAAYFCASSLGGLGQGAVKLFFGSGTQLSVL.

This chain joins TRBV6-5 and TRBJ1-4, with 8 bases identical to TRBD1. The germline gives CDR1 MNHEY, CDR2 SVGAGI. J lost 8 bases, V lost 6 bases, and 11 bases had no gene match. The length of the CDR3 is 15 residues. The DNA of the CDR3 is TGTGCCAGCAGCCGAGACCTCCGGGACAGGGAAAAACTGTTTTTT. Its translation: CASSRDLRDREKLFF.

This chain links TRBV7-2 with TRBJ2-3; TRBD2 matches 7 bases. Germline assignment: CDR1 SGHTA and CDR2 FQGNSA. V shed 2 bases and J 2 bases; nucleotides not matched to a gene: 4. The CDR3 has 15 amino acids. The CDR3 reads CASSLSGTYTDTQYF. Here the CDR3 DNA reads TGTGCCAGCAGCTTAAGCGGGACTTACACAGATACGCAGTATTTT.

The J gene is TRBJ1-6, the V gene TRBV2; possible D gene TRBD1, 5 bases. Germline V CDR1 and CDR2: SNHLY, FYNNEI. Trimming removed 8 bases from V and 7 bases from J, with 12 bases in between. CDR3 size: 13 residues. CDR3 nucleotide sequence: TGTGCCAGCGGAGACAAGGGGAATTCACCCCTCCACTTT. This translates into CASGDKGNSPLHF.

The chain has TRBV7-9 and TRBJ2-1; D possibly corresponds to TRBD2 (5 bases). Germline CDR1 reads SEHNR; CDR2 reads FQNEAQ (reference sequence). The V gene lost 10 bases and the J gene lost 0 bases, with 13 bases spanning the gap. CDR3 size: 14 residues. As DNA, the CDR3 is TGTGCCACCCTAATAGGGAGCTCCTACAATGAGCAGTTCTTC. It encodes CATLIGSSYNEQFF.

The chain has TRBV6-1 and TRBJ1-4, with D maybe TRBD1 (6 bases). Per germline, CDR1 MNHNS and CDR2 SASEGT. The CDR3 spans 15 residues. Trimming took off 2 bases at V and 5 bases at J, with 12 bases between the two ends. The CDR3 loop is CASSEQGQGNEKLFF. The CDR3 DNA is TGTGCCAGCAGTGAACAGGGCCAGGGGAATGAAAAACTGTTTTTT.

The chain is built from TRBV30 and TRBJ2-2; tentative D call: TRBD1 (6 bases). V was pared by 4 bases and J by 4 bases, with 13 bases between. The CDR3 has 14 residues. Germline CDR1 reads GTSNPN; CDR2 reads SVGIG (reference sequence). This chain's CDR3 is CAWKQGRRTGELFF. CDR3 DNA sequence: TGTGCCTGGAAGCAGGGGCGTCGCACCGGGGAGCTGTTTTTT.

The chain is built from TRBV7-2 and TRBJ2-7, with D perhaps matching TRBD2 (6 bases). The germline V gene has CDR1 SGHTA and CDR2 FQGNSA. Trimming shortened V by 5 bases and J by 6 bases, and 17 bases separated the two germline ends. The CDR3 loop spans 14 amino acids. CDR3 coding DNA: TGTGCCAGCAGCGCCGCTATGGGGGGAGGCGAGCAGTACTTC. Residues: CASSAAMGGGEQYF.

The CDR3 region is CAWSAENQPQHF. CDR3 coding DNA: TGTGCCTGGAGCGCGGAGAATCAGCCCCAGCATTTT. The J gene is TRBJ1-5, the V gene TRBV30; D gene unclear. CDR1 is GTSNPN, CDR2 SVGIG, per germline (reference sequence). This CDR3 spans 12 amino acids. Trimming stripped 3 bases from V and 4 bases from J, with 7 bases between.

The genes are TRBV7-2 and TRBJ1-6, with 7 bases fitting TRBD1. The ends lost 5 bases at V and 3 bases at J; junction bases unmatched: 4. Germline loops: CDR1 SGHTA, CDR2 FQGNSA. The CDR3 spans 15 residues. The CDR3 DNA reads as TGTGCCAGCAGCCCGTGGACAGGCTATAATTCACCCCTCCACTTT. Translating gives CASSPWTGYNSPLHF.